Below are 16 T cell receptor beta chains sequenced from a single sample in a study of regulatory T cells in long-lasting Graves disease. Specified time point: newly diagnosed GD, antithyroid drugs for less than 3 months. Generation of the TCR library employed RNA extracted from PBMCs. Sequencing libraries for TCR beta were prepared with iRepertoire HTBI primers and Arm-PCR of CDR3 regions. In TCRdb, the multiplex PCR reads were re-called with MiXCR into one record per CDR3 protein. The sample includes more than 450,000 distinct CDR3 sequences, about 11% of them seen just once. The data also belong to a second study, concerning T cells in Graves' hyperthyroidism and ophthalmopathy.

This specimen consisted of peripheral blood mononuclear cells (PBMCs), obtained at new diagnosis, from a patient treated with antithyroid drugs. All receptors derive from a woman aged 25 to 45 with Graves disease.

This clonotype was picked up many times. The chain is built from TRBV6-2 or TRBV6-3 and TRBJ2-3; D remains ambiguous. The ends were cut back, 0 bases at V and 0 bases at J, with 4 bases in the middle. Germline CDR1 is MNHEY and CDR2 is SVGEGT. There are 14 residues in the CDR3. The CDR3 protein is CASSYSTSTDTQYF. In nucleotides, the CDR3 is TGTGCCAGCAGTTACTCGACTAGCACAGATACGCAGTATTTT.

Ten or more counts support this clonotype. V is TRBV2 and J is TRBJ2-1, with TRBD2 matching 12 bases. Germline CDR1 is SNHLY and CDR2 is FYNNEI. The J segment lost 5 bases and the V segment lost 4 bases, leaving 3 bases of the junction unmatched. The CDR3 is 15 residues long. The CDR3 bases are TGTGCCAGCAGTGGGACTAGCGGGACAAACAATGAGCAGTTCTTC. Translating it yields CASSGTSGTNNEQFF. Variable domain in full (rest from reference TRBV2 and TRBJ2-1): EPEVTQTPSHQVTQMGQEVILRCVPISNHLYFYWYRQILGQKVEFLVSFYNNEISEKSEIFDDQFSVERPDGSNFTLKIRSTKLEDSAMYFCASSGTSGTNNEQFFGPGTRLTVL.

This clonotype was detected a few times. The chain is built from TRBV19 and TRBJ2-2, with 14 bases fitting TRBD2. CDR1 and CDR2 (germline): LNHDA, SQIVND (reference sequence). V shed 9 bases, J shed 3 bases, and the junction held 9 bases outside the gene matches. The CDR3 has 17 amino acids. The CDR3: CASLGTSGSYDTGELFF. DNA for the CDR3: TGTGCCAGCCTGGGGACTAGCGGGAGTTATGACACCGGGGAGCTGTTTTTT.

V gene TRBV28 combines with J gene TRBJ1-5; D gene unclear. V was cut by 3 bases and J by 5 bases, with 11 bases left in between. The CDR3 has 14 residues. CDR1 and CDR2 (germline): MDHEN, SYDVKM. Here the CDR3 DNA reads TGTGCCAGCAGTTTGATGGTTTCGCATCAGCCCCAGCATTTT. It is translated as CASSLMVSHQPQHF.

Ten or more counts support this clonotype. The chain employs TRBV30 and TRBJ2-1, with TRBD2 matching over 11 bases. This CDR3 has 15 residues. CDR1 is GTSNPN and CDR2 is SVGIG in the germline V gene (reference sequence). Trimming at V came to 0 bases and at J to 4 bases, leaving 2 bases not matched to a gene. The CDR3 nucleotides read TGTGCCTGGAGTGTCGGGACTAGCGGATACAATGAGCAGTTCTTC. Its protein product is CAWSVGTSGYNEQFF.

The chain couples TRBV29-1 to TRBJ2-1; D remains unclear. V was shortened by 1 base and J by 15 bases, with 19 bases between the two germline ends. The CDR3 totals 13 residues. Germline values: CDR1 SQVTM, CDR2 ANQGSEA. For the CDR3, the DNA is TGCAGCGTTGAAGTAGGAAGCGACCGTTCACGGTTCTTC. Translated: CSVEVGSDRSRFF.

At least ten counts were recorded for this clonotype. The J gene is TRBJ2-4, the V gene TRBV28; 9 bases line up with TRBD2. J was trimmed by 4 bases and V by 2 bases; bases with no gene match: 6. The CDR3 contains 16 residues. Germline V gives CDR1 MDHEN, CDR2 SYDVKM. The CDR3 nucleotides are TGTGCCAGCAGTTTAAGGAGCGGGAGGACTAAAAACATTCAGTACTTC. It yields the protein CASSLRSGRTKNIQYF.

The rearrangement uses TRBV18 and TRBJ2-1, with 12 bases identical to TRBD2. There are 15 residues in the CDR3. V lost 5 bases and J lost 9; bases outside the gene matches: 8. From germline, CDR1 is KGHSH and CDR2 LQKENI. For the CDR3, the DNA is TGTGCCAGCTCAAATCAGCCACTAGCGGGAGGTGAGCAGTTCTTC. As protein: CASSNQPLAGGEQFF. The full variable domain, in which reference TRBV18 and TRBJ2-1 provide the parts outside the CDR3, is NAGVMQNPRHLVRRRGQEARLRCSPMKGHSHVYWYRQLPEEGLKFMVYLQKENIIDESGMPKERFSAEFPKEGPSILRIQQVVRGDSAAYFCASSNQPLAGGEQFFGPGTRLTVL.

The table lists this clonotype with many counts. The chain joins TRBV29-1 to TRBJ1-2; 7 bases line up with TRBD1. This CDR3 comprises 17 residues. The germline V gene encodes CDR1 SQVTM and CDR2 ANQGSEA. After removal of 0 bases from V and 8 bases from J, the junction contained 18 bases not matched to a gene. The CDR3 loop reads CSVEDPQQGLGVGGYTF. Written as DNA, the CDR3 is TGCAGCGTTGAAGATCCACAACAGGGGTTGGGTGTCGGAGGCTACACCTTC. The whole variable domain, remainder taken from reference TRBV29-1 and TRBJ1-2, is SAVISQKPSRDICQRGTSLTIQCQVDSQVTMMFWYRQQPGQSLTLIATANQGSEATYESGFVIDKFPISRPNLTFSTLTVSNMSPEDSSIYLCSVEDPQQGLGVGGYTFGSGTRLTVV.

This clonotype was observed many times. The genes are TRBV28 and TRBJ2-7, with 9 nucleotides matching TRBD2. This CDR3 comprises 15 residues. The germline V gene encodes CDR1 MDHEN and CDR2 SYDVKM. The V gene end was trimmed by 1 base and the J gene end by 3 bases; junction bases not matched to a gene: 4. This CDR3 is CASSLSRLAVYEQYF. The CDR3 DNA reads TGTGCCAGCAGTTTATCGAGACTAGCGGTCTACGAGCAGTACTTC.

As for this clonotype: A much bigger clone sits one base away, suggesting this may be a read error. The chain carries TRBV12-3 or TRBV12-4 and TRBJ2-1; no firm D call. This CDR3 region has 13 residues. The ends were cut back, 4 bases at V and 6 bases at J, with 10 bases in the middle. The CDR3 DNA reads TGTGCCAGCAGTTCGTCCGGCCCCAATGAGCAGTTCTTC. Its protein is CASSSSGPNEQFF.

Only a few counts were recorded for this clonotype. The chain recombines TRBV12-5 with TRBJ2-3; D is ambiguous. Per germline, CDR1 LGHNT and CDR2 FRNRAP. The CDR3 has 14 residues. The V end was cut by 7 bases, the J end by 1 base, with 12 bases between. CDR3 sequence (DNA): TGTGCTAGTGCCCGAGAGTCTGGCACAGATACGCAGTATTTT. It yields the protein CASARESGTDTQYF.

V and J are TRBV30 and TRBJ2-7; TRBD1 is a possible D gene (5 bases). V gave up 2 bases and J gave up 1 base, with 15 bases separating them. Germline CDR1 and CDR2: GTSNPN and SVGIG (reference sequence). CDR3 length: 15 residues. The CDR3 DNA is TGTGCCTGGAGTACGGGCCCAGGGAAATCCTACGAGCAGTACTTC. Amino acid sequence: CAWSTGPGKSYEQYF.

As concerns this clonotype: Germline is not matched at one junction end, which may reflect a read error. This chain connects TRBV19 to TRBJ1-5, with D unclear. The CDR3 runs to 17 residues. CDR1 and CDR2 from the germline V gene are LNHDA and SQIVND (reference sequence). Here the CDR3 reads CASSIRVPRYSNQPQHF. Here the CDR3 DNA reads TGTGCCAGTAGTATTCGGGTTCCTCGGTATAGCAACCAGCCCCAGCATTTT.

On this clonotype: Just one base apart from a much larger clone, this may be a read error. This chain joins TRBV28 and TRBJ2-5, with 11 bases lining up with TRBD2. Germline V gene lookup returns CDR1 MDHEN and CDR2 SYDVKM. The CDR3 consists of 15 residues. CDR3 residues: CANSFVLAGVETQYF. The DNA for the CDR3 is TGTGCCAACAGTTTTGTACTAGCGGGAGTAGAGACCCAGTACTTC. The full variable domain, completed using reference TRBV28 and TRBJ2-5, is DVKVTQSSRYLVKRTGEKVFLECVQDMDHENMFWYRQDPGLGLRLIYFSYDVKMKEKGDIPEGYSVSREKKERFSLILESASTNQTSMYLCANSFVLAGVETQYFGPGTRLLVL.

The chain recombines TRBV20-1 with TRBJ2-1; 8 bases are a match to TRBD2. The CDR3 runs to 15 residues. J gave up 5 bases and V 1 base, and 7 bases lay outside the gene matches. Looked up from germline, CDR1 is DFQATT and CDR2 is SNEGSKA (reference sequence). The CDR3 spells CSARGRPAGDNEQFF. The DNA for the CDR3 is TGCAGTGCTAGAGGCCGGCCAGCGGGGGACAATGAGCAGTTCTTC.